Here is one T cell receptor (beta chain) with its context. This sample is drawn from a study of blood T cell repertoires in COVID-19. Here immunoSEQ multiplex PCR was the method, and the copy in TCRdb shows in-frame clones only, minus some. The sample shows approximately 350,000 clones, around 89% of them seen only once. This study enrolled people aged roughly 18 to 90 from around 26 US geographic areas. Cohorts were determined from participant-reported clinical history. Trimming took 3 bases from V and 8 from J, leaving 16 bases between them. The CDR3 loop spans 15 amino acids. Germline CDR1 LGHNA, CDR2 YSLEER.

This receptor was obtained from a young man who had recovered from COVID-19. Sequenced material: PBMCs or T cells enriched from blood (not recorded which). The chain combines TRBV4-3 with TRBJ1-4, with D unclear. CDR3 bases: TGCGCCAGCAGCCAGGACTTATACAGCGGAGAAAAACTGTTTTTT. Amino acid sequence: CASSQDLYSGEKLFF.